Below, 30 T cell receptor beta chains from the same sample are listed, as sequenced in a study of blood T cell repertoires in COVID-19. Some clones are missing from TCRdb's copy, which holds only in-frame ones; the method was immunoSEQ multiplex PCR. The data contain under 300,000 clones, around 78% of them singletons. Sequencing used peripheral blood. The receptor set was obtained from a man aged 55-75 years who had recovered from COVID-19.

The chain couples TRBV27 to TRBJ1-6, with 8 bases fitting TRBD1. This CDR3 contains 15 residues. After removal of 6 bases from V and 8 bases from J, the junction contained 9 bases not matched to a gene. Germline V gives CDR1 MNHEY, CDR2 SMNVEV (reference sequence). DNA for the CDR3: TGTGCCAGCAGGACAGGGGTCAAAGGGGATTCACCCCTCCACTTT. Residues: CASRTGVKGDSPLHF.

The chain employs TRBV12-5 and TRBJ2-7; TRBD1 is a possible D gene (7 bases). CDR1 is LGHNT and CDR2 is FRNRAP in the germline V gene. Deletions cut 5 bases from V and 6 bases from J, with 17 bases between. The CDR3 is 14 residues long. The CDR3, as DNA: TGTGCTAGTGGTCTCAGACAGGGAGCGGGCGAGCAGTACTTC. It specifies CASGLRQGAGEQYF.

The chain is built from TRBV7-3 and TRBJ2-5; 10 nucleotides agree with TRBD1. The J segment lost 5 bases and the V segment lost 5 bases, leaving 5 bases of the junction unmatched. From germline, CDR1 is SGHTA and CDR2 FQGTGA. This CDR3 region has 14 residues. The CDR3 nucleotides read TGTGCCAGCAGCCCGGGACAGGGGAAGGAGACCCAGTACTTC. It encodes CASSPGQGKETQYF.

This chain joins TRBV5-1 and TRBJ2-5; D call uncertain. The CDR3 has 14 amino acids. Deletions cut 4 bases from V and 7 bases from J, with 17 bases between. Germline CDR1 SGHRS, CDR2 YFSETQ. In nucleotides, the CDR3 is TGCGCCAGCAGCCTGGACCTACGGCTAGGGACCCAGTACTTC. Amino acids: CASSLDLRLGTQYF. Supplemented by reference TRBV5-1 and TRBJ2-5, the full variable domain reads KAGVTQTPRYLIKTRGQQVTLSCSPISGHRSVSWYQQTPGQGLQFLFEYFSETQRNKGNFPGRFSGRQFSNSRSEMNVSTLELGDSALYLCASSLDLRLGTQYFGPGTRLLVL.

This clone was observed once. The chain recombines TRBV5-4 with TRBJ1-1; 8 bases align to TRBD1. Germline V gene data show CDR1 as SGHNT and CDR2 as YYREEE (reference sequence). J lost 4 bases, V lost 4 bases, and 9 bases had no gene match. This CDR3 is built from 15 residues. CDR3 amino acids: CASSTRQGISTEAFF. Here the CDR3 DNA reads TGTGCCAGCAGCACCCGACAGGGGATAAGCACTGAAGCTTTCTTT.

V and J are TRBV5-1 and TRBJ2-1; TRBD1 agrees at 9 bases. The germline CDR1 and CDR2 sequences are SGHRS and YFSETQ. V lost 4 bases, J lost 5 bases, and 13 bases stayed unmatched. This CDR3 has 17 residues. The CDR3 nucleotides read TGCGCCAGCAGCATAGCGTACAGGGGGCTTGCTGACAATGAGCAGTTCTTC. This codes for CASSIAYRGLADNEQFF.

The chain's CDR3 is CASSLGKRLSYNEQFF. The CDR3 DNA follows: TGTGCCAGCAGCTTAGGCAAGCGGCTCTCCTACAATGAGCAGTTCTTC. V is TRBV7-9 and J is TRBJ2-1; D might be TRBD2 (5 bases). Germline-derived CDR1 and CDR2 are SEHNR and FQNEAQ (reference sequence). V was cut by 1 base and J by 0 bases, with 10 bases left in between. The CDR3 runs 16 residues.

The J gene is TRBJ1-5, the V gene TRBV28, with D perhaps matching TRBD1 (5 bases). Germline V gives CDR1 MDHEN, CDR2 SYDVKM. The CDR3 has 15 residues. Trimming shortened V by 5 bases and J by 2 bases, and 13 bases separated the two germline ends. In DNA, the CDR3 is TGTGCCAGCAGTCGGAAGGACATTCGCAATCAGCCCCAGCATTTT. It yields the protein CASSRKDIRNQPQHF.

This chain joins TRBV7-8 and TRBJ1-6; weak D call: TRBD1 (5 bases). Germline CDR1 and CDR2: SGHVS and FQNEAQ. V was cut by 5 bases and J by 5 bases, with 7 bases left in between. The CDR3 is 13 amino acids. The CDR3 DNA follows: TGTGCCAGCAGCCGACAGAATAATTCACCCCTCCACTTT. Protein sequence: CASSRQNNSPLHF.

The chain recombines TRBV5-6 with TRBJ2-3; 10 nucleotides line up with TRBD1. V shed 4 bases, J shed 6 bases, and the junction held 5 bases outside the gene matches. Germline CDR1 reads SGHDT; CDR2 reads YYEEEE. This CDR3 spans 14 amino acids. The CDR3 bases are TGTGCCAGCAGCCCGGGACAGGGGTGGGATACGCAGTATTTT. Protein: CASSPGQGWDTQYF.

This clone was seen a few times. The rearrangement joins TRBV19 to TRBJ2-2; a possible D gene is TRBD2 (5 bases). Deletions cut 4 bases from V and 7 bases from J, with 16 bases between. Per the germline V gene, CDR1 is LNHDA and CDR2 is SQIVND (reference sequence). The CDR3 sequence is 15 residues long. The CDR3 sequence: CASSRTPPGVGELFF. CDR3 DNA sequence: TGTGCCAGTAGTAGGACCCCTCCCGGGGTCGGGGAGCTGTTTTTT. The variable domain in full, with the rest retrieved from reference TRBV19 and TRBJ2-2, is DGGITQSPKYLFRKEGQNVTLSCEQNLNHDAMYWYRQDPGQGLRLIYYSQIVNDFQKGDIAEGYSVSREKKESFPLTVTSAQKNPTAFYLCASSRTPPGVGELFFGEGSRLTVL.

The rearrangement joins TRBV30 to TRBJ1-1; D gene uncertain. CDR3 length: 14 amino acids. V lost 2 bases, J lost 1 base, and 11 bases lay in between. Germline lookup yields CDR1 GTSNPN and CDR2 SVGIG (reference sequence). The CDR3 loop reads CAWSRAPGNTEAFF. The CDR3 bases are TGTGCCTGGAGTCGCGCACCCGGGAACACTGAAGCTTTCTTT.

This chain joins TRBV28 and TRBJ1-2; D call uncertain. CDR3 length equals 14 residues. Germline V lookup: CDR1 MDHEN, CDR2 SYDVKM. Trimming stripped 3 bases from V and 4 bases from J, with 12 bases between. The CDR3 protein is CASSFGGNGYGYTF. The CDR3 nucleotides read TGTGCCAGCAGTTTTGGAGGGAACGGCTATGGCTACACCTTC.

For the CDR3, the DNA is TGTGCCAGCAAAGGCGGCAGGGCCAATCAGCCCCAGCATTTT. Translating it yields CASKGGRANQPQHF. The chain employs TRBV6-5 and TRBJ1-5, with a tentative D call TRBD1 (5 bases). Trimming stripped 7 bases from V and 3 bases from J, with 13 bases between. The CDR3 extends over 14 amino acids. Germline lookup yields CDR1 MNHEY and CDR2 SVGAGI.

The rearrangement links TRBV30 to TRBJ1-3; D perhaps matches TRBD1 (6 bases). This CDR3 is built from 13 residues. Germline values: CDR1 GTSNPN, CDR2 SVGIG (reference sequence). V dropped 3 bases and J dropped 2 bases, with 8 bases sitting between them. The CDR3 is CAWSTGTGNTIYF. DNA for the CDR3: TGTGCCTGGAGCACAGGGACTGGAAACACCATATATTTT.

CDR3 in amino acids: CSASAGPTEKLFF. The CDR3 DNA sequence: TGCAGTGCTAGTGCAGGGCCCACTGAAAAACTGTTTTTT. The rearrangement links TRBV20-1 to TRBJ1-4; possibly TRBD1 for D (5 bases). This CDR3 contains 13 residues. Germline V gene sequence: CDR1 DFQATT, CDR2 SNEGSKA (reference sequence). The ends were cut back, 3 bases at V and 7 bases at J, with 12 bases in the middle.

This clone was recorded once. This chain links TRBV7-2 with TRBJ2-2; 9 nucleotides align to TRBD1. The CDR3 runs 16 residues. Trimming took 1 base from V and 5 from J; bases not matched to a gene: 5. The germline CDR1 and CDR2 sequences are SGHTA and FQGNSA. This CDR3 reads CASSLDTGGRTGELFF. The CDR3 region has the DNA TGTGCCAGCAGCTTAGACACAGGGGGCAGGACCGGGGAGCTGTTTTTT. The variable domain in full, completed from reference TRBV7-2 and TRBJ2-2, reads GAGVSQSPSNKVTEKGKDVELRCDPISGHTALYWYRQSLGQGLEFLIYFQGNSAPDKSGLPSDRFSAERTGGSVSTLTIQRTQQEDSAVYLCASSLDTGGRTGELFFGEGSRLTVL.

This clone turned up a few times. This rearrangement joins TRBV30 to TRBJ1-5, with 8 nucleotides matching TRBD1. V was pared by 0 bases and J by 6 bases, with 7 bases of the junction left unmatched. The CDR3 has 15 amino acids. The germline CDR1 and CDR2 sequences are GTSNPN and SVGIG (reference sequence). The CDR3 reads CAWSVPGGLSQPQHF. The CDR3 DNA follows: TGTGCCTGGAGTGTGCCAGGGGGCTTGAGTCAGCCCCAGCATTTT.

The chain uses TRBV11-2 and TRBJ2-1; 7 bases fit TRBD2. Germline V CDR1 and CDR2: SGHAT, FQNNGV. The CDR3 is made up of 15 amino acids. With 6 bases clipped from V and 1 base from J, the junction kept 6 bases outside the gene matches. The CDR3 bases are TGTGCCAGCAGACCCATGGGGGGGTCCTACAATGAGCAGTTCTTC. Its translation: CASRPMGGSYNEQFF.

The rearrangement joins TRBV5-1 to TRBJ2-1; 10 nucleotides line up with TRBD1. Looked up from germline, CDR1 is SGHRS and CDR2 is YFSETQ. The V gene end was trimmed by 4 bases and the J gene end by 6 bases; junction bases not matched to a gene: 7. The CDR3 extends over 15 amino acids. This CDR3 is CASSPGQGSVNEQFF. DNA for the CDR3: TGCGCCAGCAGCCCGGGACAGGGGTCGGTCAATGAGCAGTTCTTC. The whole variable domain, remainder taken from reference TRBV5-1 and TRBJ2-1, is KAGVTQTPRYLIKTRGQQVTLSCSPISGHRSVSWYQQTPGQGLQFLFEYFSETQRNKGNFPGRFSGRQFSNSRSEMNVSTLELGDSALYLCASSPGQGSVNEQFFGPGTRLTVL.

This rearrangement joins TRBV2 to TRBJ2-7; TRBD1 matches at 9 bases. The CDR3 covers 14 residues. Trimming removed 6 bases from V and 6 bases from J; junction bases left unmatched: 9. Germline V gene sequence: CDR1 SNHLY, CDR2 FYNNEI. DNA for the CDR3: TGTGCCAGCAGGACGGGACAGGGAGTTCGCGAGCAGTACTTC. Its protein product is CASRTGQGVREQYF.

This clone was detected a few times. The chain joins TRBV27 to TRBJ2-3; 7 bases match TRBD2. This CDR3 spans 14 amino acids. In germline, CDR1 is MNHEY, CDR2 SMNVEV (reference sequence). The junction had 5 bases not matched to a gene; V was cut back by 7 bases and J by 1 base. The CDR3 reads CASTRERGTDTQYF. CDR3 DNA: TGTGCCAGCACGCGGGAGAGGGGCACAGATACGCAGTATTTT.

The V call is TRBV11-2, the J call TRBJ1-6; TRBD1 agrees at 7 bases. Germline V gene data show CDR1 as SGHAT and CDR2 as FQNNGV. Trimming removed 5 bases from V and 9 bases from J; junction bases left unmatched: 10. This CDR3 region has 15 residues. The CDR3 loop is CASSPRQGGGSPLHF. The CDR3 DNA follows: TGTGCCAGCAGCCCCCGCCAGGGGGGCGGTTCACCCCTCCACTTT.

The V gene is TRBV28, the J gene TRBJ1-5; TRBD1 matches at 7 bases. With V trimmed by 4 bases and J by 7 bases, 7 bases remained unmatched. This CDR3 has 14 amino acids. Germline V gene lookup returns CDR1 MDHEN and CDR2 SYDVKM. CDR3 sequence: CASSSQGVEQPQHF. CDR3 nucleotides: TGTGCCAGCAGTTCCCAGGGGGTGGAACAGCCCCAGCATTTT.

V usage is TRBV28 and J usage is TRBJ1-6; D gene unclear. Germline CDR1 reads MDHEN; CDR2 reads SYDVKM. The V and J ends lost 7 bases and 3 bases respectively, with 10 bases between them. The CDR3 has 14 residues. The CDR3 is CASTNRYYNSPLHF. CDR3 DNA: TGTGCCAGCACGAACAGATACTATAATTCACCCCTCCACTTT.

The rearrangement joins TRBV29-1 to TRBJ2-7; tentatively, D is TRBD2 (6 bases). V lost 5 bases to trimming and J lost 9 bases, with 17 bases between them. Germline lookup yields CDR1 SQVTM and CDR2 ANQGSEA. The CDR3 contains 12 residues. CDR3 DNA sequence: TGCAGCGTTCGCGCCGTGGGGGGTGTGCAGTACTTC. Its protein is CSVRAVGGVQYF.

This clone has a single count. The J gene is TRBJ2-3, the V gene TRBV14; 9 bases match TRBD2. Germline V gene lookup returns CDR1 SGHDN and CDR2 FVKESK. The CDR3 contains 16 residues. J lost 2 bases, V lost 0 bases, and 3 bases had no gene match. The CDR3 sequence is CASSQDAGGVTDTQYF. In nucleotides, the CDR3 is TGTGCCAGCAGCCAAGATGCGGGGGGGGTCACAGATACGCAGTATTTT.

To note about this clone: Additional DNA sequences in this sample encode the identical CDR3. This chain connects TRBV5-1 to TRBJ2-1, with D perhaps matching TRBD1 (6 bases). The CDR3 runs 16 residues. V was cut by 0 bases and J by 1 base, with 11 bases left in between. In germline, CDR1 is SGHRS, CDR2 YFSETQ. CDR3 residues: CASSLAGQGSYNEQFF. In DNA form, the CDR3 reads TGCGCCAGCAGCTTGGCCGGGCAGGGGTCCTACAATGAGCAGTTCTTC.

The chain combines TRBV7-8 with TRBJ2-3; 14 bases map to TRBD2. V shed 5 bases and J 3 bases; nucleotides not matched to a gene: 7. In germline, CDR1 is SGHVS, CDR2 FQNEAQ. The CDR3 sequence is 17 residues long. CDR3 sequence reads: CASSPRLAGGWTDTQYF. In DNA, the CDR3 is TGTGCCAGCAGCCCAAGACTAGCGGGAGGGTGGACAGATACGCAGTATTTT.

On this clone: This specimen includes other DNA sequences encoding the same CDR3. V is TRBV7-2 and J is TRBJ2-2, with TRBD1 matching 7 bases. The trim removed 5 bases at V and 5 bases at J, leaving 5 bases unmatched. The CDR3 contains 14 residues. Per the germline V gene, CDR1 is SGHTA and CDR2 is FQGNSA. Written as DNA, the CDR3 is TGTGCCAGCAGCCCGACAGGGAGAACCGGGGAGCTGTTTTTT. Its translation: CASSPTGRTGELFF.